These 5 T cell receptor beta chains were sequenced from one sample in a study of graft-versus-host responses after intestinal transplantation (dated by TCRdb to the early 2020s). The time point label on this specimen signifies: cells obtained before transplantation from donor or recipient. Library creation used the immunoSEQ multiplex PCR assay. The table comes from immuneACCESS by way of TCRdb, which keeps in-frame sequences with V and J called. Part of the clones is missing from these tables; in studies checked, under half for an unresolved V gene and the rest for unknown reasons. This sample has roughly 120,000 clones in its table, and 95% of those were observed once. The ten largest clones capture about 3.3% of the sample. Their cognate antigens are unknown. Specimen: unstimulated CD8+ T cells sorted from spleen or lymph node cells, collected before intestinal transplant. The receptors come from a human donor who received an intestinal transplant.

This chain joins TRBV2 and TRBJ2-7; TRBD2 agrees at 7 bases. The CDR3 is made up of 14 amino acids. Per the germline V gene, CDR1 is SNHLY and CDR2 is FYNNEI. The J segment lost 3 bases and the V segment lost 6 bases, leaving 8 bases of the junction unmatched. CDR3 in DNA: TGTGCCAGCAGCAGGGAGGGTAGGGGCTACGAGCAGTACTTC. Translating it yields CASSREGRGYEQYF.

The chain is built from TRBV5-1 and TRBJ2-1; 9 bases agree with TRBD1. CDR1 is SGHRS, CDR2 YFSETQ, per germline. CDR3 length: 19 residues. The ends lost 4 bases at V and 5 bases at J; junction bases unmatched: 19. CDR3: CASSRWGQGIGWLNNEQFF. CDR3 in DNA: TGCGCCAGCAGCAGGTGGGGACAGGGTATCGGGTGGCTAAACAATGAGCAGTTCTTC.

The chain uses TRBV4-1 and TRBJ2-7; 8 positions match TRBD2. Trimming removed 0 bases from V and 0 bases from J; junction bases left unmatched: 4. This CDR3 spans 16 amino acids. Germline CDR1 reads MGHRA; CDR2 reads YSYEKL. The CDR3 loop reads CASSQDSGGSSYEQYF. The CDR3 DNA reads TGCGCCAGCAGCCAAGATTCGGGGGGGAGCTCCTACGAGCAGTACTTC.

This clone was seen more than once but under ten times. The gene calls are TRBV7-9 and TRBJ2-2; no clear D. Trimming cost V 3 bases and J 2 bases, with 13 bases left between them. CDR1 is SEHNR and CDR2 is FQNEAQ in the germline V gene (reference sequence). The CDR3 totals 16 residues. The CDR3 sequence: CASSFPAAINTGELFF. The DNA of the CDR3 is TGTGCCAGCAGCTTTCCGGCTGCCATCAACACCGGGGAGCTGTTTTTT.

The V and J genes are TRBV18 and TRBJ1-4, with a tentative D call TRBD1 (6 bases). V was pared by 1 base and J by 4 bases, with 10 bases between. CDR1 is KGHSH and CDR2 is LQKENI in the germline V gene. The CDR3 loop spans 15 amino acids. CDR3 loop: CASSPREQGNEKLFF. The CDR3 bases are TGTGCCAGCTCACCACGGGAACAGGGTAATGAAAAACTGTTTTTT.